This T cell receptor beta chain was retrieved from a study of T cells in Graves' hyperthyroidism and ophthalmopathy. General study findings and limits: The blood repertoire included most of the expanded thyroid clonotypes above 0.001.

A note on this clonotype: The antigen is not known.

Template material for amplifying TCR beta CDR3 regions consisted of RNA transcripts. The study used the HTBI primer set for a first-round RT-PCR of the TCR CDR3. TCRdb reprocessed the multiplex PCR reads via MiXCR and lists one record per CDR3 protein. The table lists around 260,000 distinct CDR3 sequences, about 25% of them singletons. With a duration under 2 months, the hyperthyroidism was newly diagnosed in patients aged 18 to 65. Patients were excluded for uncontrolled infection, other autoimmune disease, pregnancy or lactation. CDR1 is MNHEY and CDR2 is SVGEGT in the germline V gene. The CDR3 spans 16 residues. Trimming removed 2 bases from V and 4 bases from J, with 18 bases in between.

The receptor was isolated from a man aged 35 to 55 with Graves' hyperthyroidism that later progressed to Graves' ophthalmopathy. Source material: blood. The chain links TRBV6-2 or TRBV6-3 to TRBJ2-7, with a possible D match to TRBD2 (6 bases). The CDR3 loop is CASSYTHGGLSYEQYF. For the CDR3, the DNA is TGTGCCAGCAGTTACACTCATGGGGGACTCTCATACGAGCAGTACTTC.